Presented here are 20 T cell receptor beta chains from one specimen sequenced in a study of shared clonotypes between healthy human individuals. Profiling relied on immunoSEQ multiplex PCR, and the TCRdb table lists in-frame clones only, not all of them. The sample shows 470,000 or so clones, approximately 82% of them seen only once. The sample consisted of PBMCs. The receptors shown here come from a woman aged 40 to 50 in good health. Some clones in this sample may be carry-over from other donors' samples.

The rearrangement uses TRBV5-1 and TRBJ2-1; D remains ambiguous. The CDR3 is 12 residues long. V was cut by 3 bases and J by 9 bases, with 10 bases left in between. Looked up from germline, CDR1 is SGHRS and CDR2 is YFSETQ. CDR3 residues: CASSWNYGEQFF. The CDR3 nucleotides are TGCGCCAGCAGCTGGAACTATGGTGAGCAGTTCTTC.

V and J are TRBV30 and TRBJ2-1, with 9 bases lining up with TRBD2. The CDR3 sequence is 14 residues long. Unmatched junction bases numbered 6, after V lost 5 bases and J lost 4 bases. The germline V gene encodes CDR1 GTSNPN and CDR2 SVGIG (reference sequence). The CDR3 here is CAWCSGREYNEQFF. CDR3 sequence (DNA): TGTGCCTGGTGTAGCGGGAGAGAGTACAATGAGCAGTTCTTC.

Concerning this clone: An end of the junction does not agree with germline; a read error may underlie this. The J gene is TRBJ2-3, the V gene TRBV7-3, with TRBD1 identical over 11 bases. Germline-derived CDR1 and CDR2 are SGHTA and FQGTGA. The CDR3 length is 16 residues. The CDR3 DNA reads as TGTGCTAGCAGCTTCGGGACAGGGGGTTTCCCAGATACGCAGTATTTT. It yields the protein CASSFGTGGFPDTQYF.

The rearrangement uses TRBV9 and TRBJ1-4; weak D call: TRBD1 (6 bases). There are 16 residues in the CDR3. V was clipped by 3 bases and J by 4 bases, with 16 bases between them. Per the germline V gene, CDR1 is SGDLS and CDR2 is YYNGEE. CDR3 sequence: CASSAYGGRNNEKLFF. The CDR3 nucleotides are TGTGCCAGCAGCGCGTACGGGGGGCGAAATAATGAAAAACTGTTTTTT.

This chain joins TRBV27 and TRBJ2-5, with TRBD2 matching 10 bases. CDR1 and CDR2 (germline): MNHEY, SMNVEV (reference sequence). This CDR3 is 15 amino acids long. Trimming took 2 bases from V and 7 from J; bases not matched to a gene: 7. The CDR3 loop reads CASSLKLAGMGTQYF. The CDR3 DNA sequence: TGTGCCAGCAGTTTAAAACTAGCGGGAATGGGGACCCAGTACTTC.

V usage is TRBV30 and J usage is TRBJ2-2; TRBD2 matches at 10 bases. Germline V gene sequence: CDR1 GTSNPN, CDR2 SVGIG (reference sequence). The CDR3 loop spans 14 amino acids. J lost 1 base, V lost 8 bases, and 4 bases had no gene match. The CDR3 loop is CAGRTSGNTGELFF. CDR3 DNA sequence: TGTGCCGGCCGGACTAGCGGGAACACCGGGGAGCTGTTTTTT.

V gene TRBV6-5 combines with J gene TRBJ2-3; a weak D match, TRBD2 (7 bases). Trimming took off 8 bases at V and 4 bases at J, with 19 bases between the two ends. Germline lookup yields CDR1 MNHEY and CDR2 SVGAGI. This CDR3 is 15 amino acids long. The CDR3: CASRVGEGVPDTQYF. The CDR3 coding sequence is TGTGCCAGCCGGGTCGGGGAGGGGGTCCCAGATACGCAGTATTTT.

The chain has TRBV11-1 and TRBJ2-3; D is unclear. Germline CDR1 and CDR2: SGHAT and FQDESV (reference sequence). V lost 5 bases and J 5 bases, leaving 11 bases between the germline ends. The CDR3 sequence is 13 residues long. DNA for the CDR3: TGTGCCAGCAGCCCCGGGCATCAAGATACGCAGTATTTT. Amino acid sequence: CASSPGHQDTQYF.

The CDR3 region is CASSYGTGVQETQYF. In DNA, the CDR3 is TGTGCCAGCAGTTACGGGACAGGGGTCCAAGAGACCCAGTACTTC. This chain joins TRBV6-6 and TRBJ2-5; 10 bases line up with TRBD1. The CDR3 has 15 residues. Germline V lookup: CDR1 MNHNY, CDR2 SVGAGI (reference sequence). V gave up 2 bases and J gave up 1 base; unmatched junction bases: 1.

The V call is TRBV4-1, the J call TRBJ2-7, with 9 bases identical to TRBD1. The CDR3 length is 14 residues. Germline V CDR1 and CDR2: MGHRA, YSYEKL. The V segment lost 0 bases and the J segment 10 bases; nucleotides outside the gene matches: 7. The CDR3 loop is CASSQDWGQGSQYF. CDR3 bases: TGCGCCAGCAGCCAAGATTGGGGACAGGGTTCCCAGTACTTC.

This chain uses TRBV5-1 with TRBJ2-3; 8 bases map to TRBD1. The CDR3 loop spans 16 amino acids. The V and J ends lost 2 bases and 1 base, in that order; junction bases with no gene match: 6. Germline CDR1 SGHRS, CDR2 YFSETQ. CDR3 amino acids: CASSFRQGRGTDTQYF. The CDR3, as DNA: TGCGCCAGCAGCTTCCGACAGGGGCGGGGCACAGATACGCAGTATTTT. Full variable domain (remainder filled in from reference TRBV5-1 and TRBJ2-3): KAGVTQTPRYLIKTRGQQVTLSCSPISGHRSVSWYQQTPGQGLQFLFEYFSETQRNKGNFPGRFSGRQFSNSRSEMNVSTLELGDSALYLCASSFRQGRGTDTQYFGPGTRLTVL.

The gene calls are TRBV2 and TRBJ2-7, with D perhaps assigned TRBD1 or TRBD2 (5 bases each). CDR1 and CDR2 from the germline V gene are SNHLY and FYNNEI. Trimming took off 5 bases at V and 2 bases at J, with 10 bases between the two ends. This CDR3 has 13 residues. The CDR3 sequence: CASSSSGPYEQYF. CDR3 bases: TGTGCCAGCAGTTCCTCGGGGCCCTACGAGCAGTACTTC.

As to this clone: Within the sample, other DNA sequences also encode this same CDR3. The V and J genes are TRBV27 and TRBJ2-2; no definite D call. V lost 5 bases and J lost 2, with 3 bases in between. The germline gives CDR1 MNHEY, CDR2 SMNVEV (reference sequence). This CDR3 contains 12 residues. The CDR3 spells CASSLNTGELFF. In nucleotides, the CDR3 is TGTGCCAGCAGTCTCAACACCGGGGAGCTGTTTTTT.

This clone was seen at least ten times. This sample includes further DNA sequences coding for the same CDR3. The V gene is TRBV7-3, the J gene TRBJ2-1; D possibly corresponds to TRBD2 (6 bases). CDR1 is SGHTA and CDR2 is FQGTGA in the germline V gene. This CDR3 has 17 residues. Trimming shortened V by 1 base and J by 4 bases, and 17 bases separated the two germline ends. Here the CDR3 DNA reads TGTGCCAGCAGCTTAAACCCTCGCGGTAGCGGTTACAATGAGCAGTTCTTC. It codes for CASSLNPRGSGYNEQFF.

A remark on this clone: One end of the junction is discordant with germline, which a read error may explain. The same CDR3 can be traced to other DNA sequences in this sample. This chain links TRBV7-7 with TRBJ2-3; possible D gene TRBD2, 6 bases. CDR3 length: 14 amino acids. Germline-derived CDR1 and CDR2 are SSHAT and FNYEAQ (reference sequence). The CDR3 here is CASSLGGLADTQYF. The CDR3 DNA reads TGTGCTAGCAGCTTAGGAGGGTTGGCAGATACGCAGTATTTT.

This clone was seen more than once but under ten times. J is TRBJ1-1 and V is TRBV7-9, with D unclear. V was pared by 2 bases and J by 1 base, with 5 bases between. CDR3 length: 13 amino acids. The germline CDR1 and CDR2 sequences are SEHNR and FQNEAQ (reference sequence). DNA for the CDR3: TGTGCCAGCAGCTTACAGACGAACACTGAAGCTTTCTTT. It is translated as CASSLQTNTEAFF. Full variable domain (missing parts from reference TRBV7-9 and TRBJ1-1): DTGVSQNPRHKITKRGQNVTFRCDPISEHNRLYWYRQTLGQGPEFLTYFQNEAQLEKSRLLSDRFSAERPKGSFSTLEIQRTEQGDSAMYLCASSLQTNTEAFFGQGTRLTVV.

This rearrangement joins TRBV28 to TRBJ1-2, with a possible D match to TRBD1 (5 bases). Germline V gives CDR1 MDHEN, CDR2 SYDVKM. The CDR3 covers 15 residues. V shed 6 bases and J shed 0 bases, with 14 bases lying between them. This CDR3 is CASSLIGVTNYGYTF. The CDR3 nucleotides are TGTGCCAGCAGCCTCATAGGGGTGACTAACTATGGCTACACCTTC.

V and J are TRBV21-1 and TRBJ2-7; TRBD2, the table's D call, lacks a check against the DNA. TRBV21-1 has pseudogene status. The CDR3 extends over 18 amino acids. The CDR3 sequence: CASSKGGSGRALGYEQYF. DNA of the CDR3: TGTGCCAGCAGCAAAGGGGGTAGCGGGAGGGCCTTAGGCTACGAGCAGTACTTC.

A remark on this clone: A clone one base away is much larger, so this may be a read error. The CDR3 region has the DNA TGTGCCAGCTCACCCGGAGTACCTGGGGCCAACATCCTGACTTTC. Translated: CASSPGVPGANILTF. The gene calls are TRBV18 and TRBJ2-6; D may be TRBD1 (5 bases). Germline CDR1 reads KGHSH; CDR2 reads LQKENI. The CDR3 sequence is 15 residues long. Full variable domain (missing parts from reference TRBV18 and TRBJ2-6): NAGVMQNPRHLVRRRGQEARLRCSPMKGHSHVYWYRQLPEEGLKFMVYLQKENIIDESGMPKERFSAEFPKEGPSILRIQQVVRGDSAAYFCASSPGVPGANILTFGAGSRLTVL.

The V gene is TRBV28, the J gene TRBJ2-7; possibly TRBD2 for D (6 bases). This CDR3 region has 13 residues. V was shortened by 3 bases and J by 6 bases, with 12 bases between the two germline ends. CDR1 and CDR2 (germline): MDHEN, SYDVKM. The CDR3 reads CASSFVSGVEQYF. As DNA, the CDR3 is TGTGCCAGCAGTTTTGTCTCGGGGGTCGAGCAGTACTTC.